One sample yielded the 29 T cell receptor beta chains listed below, sequenced in a study of blood T cell repertoires in COVID-19. Produced via immunoSEQ multiplex PCR; TCRdb's table is partial and in-frame only. The profile shows a few hundred thousand clones, more than 65% of them singletons. Material: peripheral blood. The receptors come from a person between 70 and 80 years old with COVID-19, enrolled during active disease.

This sequence joins TRBV7-8 and TRBJ2-7, with D possibly matching TRBD2 (5 bases). The CDR3 is 15 amino acids. V was shortened by 5 bases and J by 3 bases, with 17 bases between the two germline ends. Looked up from germline, CDR1 is SGHVS and CDR2 is FQNEAQ. The CDR3 DNA reads TGTGCCAGCAGCCCCCGGAGCGGAGGCTTCTACGAGCAGTACTTC. This sequence encodes CASSPRSGGFYEQYF.

This clone was observed a single time. The rearrangement joins TRBV11-2 to TRBJ1-1; weak D call: TRBD1 (6 bases). The CDR3 contains 14 residues. Germline V gene data show CDR1 as SGHAT and CDR2 as FQNNGV. V lost 2 bases and J lost 7, with 14 bases in between. CDR3: CASSLPGALIEAFF. CDR3 sequence (DNA): TGTGCCAGCAGCTTACCAGGGGCCCTGATTGAAGCTTTCTTT.

The chain has TRBV10-3 and TRBJ1-2; the D is unclear. The V end lost 3 bases, the J end lost 3 bases, and 11 bases lay between the germline ends. Germline V gene data show CDR1 as ENHRY and CDR2 as SYGVKD. The CDR3 extends over 14 amino acids. CDR3 nucleotide sequence: TGTGCCATCAGTGAAGCGGGCGGGGACTATGGCTACACCTTC. The encoded protein is CAISEAGGDYGYTF.

This clone has more than one count but fewer than ten. V usage is TRBV7-2 and J usage is TRBJ2-5, with 7 bases lining up with TRBD2. The CDR3 loop spans 16 amino acids. Germline-derived CDR1 and CDR2 are SGHTA and FQGNSA. Trimming at V came to 5 bases and at J to 1 base, leaving 10 bases not matched to a gene. DNA for the CDR3: TGTGCCAGCAGCGTCGCTAGCGGAGTAGTCCAAGAGACCCAGTACTTC. This translates into CASSVASGVVQETQYF. Looking up the rest from reference TRBV7-2 and TRBJ2-5 gives the full variable domain: GAGVSQSPSNKVTEKGKDVELRCDPISGHTALYWYRQSLGQGLEFLIYFQGNSAPDKSGLPSDRFSAERTGGSVSTLTIQRTQQEDSAVYLCASSVASGVVQETQYFGPGTRLLVL.

The chain carries TRBV27 and TRBJ2-1; 9 positions match TRBD2. CDR1 is MNHEY, CDR2 SMNVEV, per germline (reference sequence). J lost 1 base, V lost 3 bases, and 7 bases had no gene match. This CDR3 is built from 17 residues. CDR3 region: CASSFSLAGSSYNEQFF. In nucleotides, the CDR3 is TGTGCCAGCAGTTTCAGTCTAGCGGGGAGTTCCTACAATGAGCAGTTCTTC.

This chain uses TRBV11-2 with TRBJ2-1; 15 positions agree with TRBD2. The CDR3 is 15 residues long. The V and J ends lost 3 bases and 7 bases, in that order; junction bases with no gene match: 1. Germline V CDR1 and CDR2: SGHAT, FQNNGV. The CDR3 is CASSFGLAGGNEQFF. DNA for the CDR3: TGTGCCAGCAGCTTCGGACTAGCGGGGGGGAATGAGCAGTTCTTC.

The chain links TRBV10-3 to TRBJ1-2; a weak D match, TRBD1 (5 bases). Germline CDR1 is ENHRY and CDR2 is SYGVKD. The CDR3 runs to 16 residues. Trimming shortened V by 2 bases and J by 1 base, and 14 bases separated the two germline ends. The CDR3 DNA reads as TGTGCCATCAGTGAGCAGGTACCAGGGCTTAACTATGGCTACACCTTC. Its translation is CAISEQVPGLNYGYTF.

The chain uses TRBV7-2 and TRBJ2-5; no clear D. The CDR3 totals 14 residues. Trimming pared 3 bases from V and 2 bases from J, leaving 10 bases between. Per the germline V gene, CDR1 is SGHTA and CDR2 is FQGNSA. CDR3 loop: CASSFIGGQETQYF. For the CDR3, the DNA is TGTGCCAGCAGCTTTATAGGCGGACAAGAGACCCAGTACTTC.

This chain joins TRBV9 and TRBJ2-4; 7 nucleotides agree with TRBD1. J was trimmed by 9 bases and V by 4 bases; bases with no gene match: 10. Germline V gives CDR1 SGDLS, CDR2 YYNGEE. The CDR3 sequence is 14 residues long. CDR3 sequence: CASSFVDRFGIQYF. CDR3 in DNA: TGTGCCAGCAGCTTCGTGGACAGGTTTGGCATTCAGTACTTC.

The count of this clone is one. The CDR3 DNA sequence: TGTGCCAGCAGCCAAGATAGACACTCACAAGAGACCCAGTACTTC. Protein: CASSQDRHSQETQYF. This sequence joins TRBV3-1 (or the pseudogene TRBV3-2) and TRBJ2-5; unclear D gene. Germline-derived CDR1 and CDR2 are LGHDT and YNNKEL (reference sequence). The CDR3 totals 15 residues. V dropped 0 bases and J dropped 2 bases, with 10 bases sitting between them.

Only a few counts were recorded for this clone. The chain links TRBV5-4 to TRBJ1-4; D might be TRBD1 (5 bases). In germline, CDR1 is SGHNT, CDR2 YYREEE (reference sequence). V was clipped by 2 bases and J by 0 bases, with 11 bases between them. The CDR3 contains 16 residues. CDR3 coding DNA: TGTGCCAGCAGCTTCGGGACTCCTGCAACTAATGAAAAACTGTTTTTT. Residues: CASSFGTPATNEKLFF. Full variable domain (remainder filled in from reference TRBV5-4 and TRBJ1-4): ETGVTQSPTHLIKTRGQQVTLRCSSQSGHNTVSWYQQALGQGPQFIFQYYREEENGRGNFPPRFSGLQFPNYSSELNVNALELDDSALYLCASSFGTPATNEKLFFGSGTQLSVL.

The J gene is TRBJ2-5, the V gene TRBV7-6; 7 bases map to TRBD2. The germline V gene encodes CDR1 SGHVS and CDR2 FNYEAQ. The V segment lost 7 bases and the J segment 3 bases; nucleotides outside the gene matches: 11. The length of the CDR3 is 15 residues. This CDR3 is CASTRNMGGEETQYF. The CDR3 DNA reads as TGTGCCAGCACCAGAAATATGGGAGGGGAAGAGACCCAGTACTTC.

This rearrangement joins TRBV19 to TRBJ2-5; D may be TRBD2 (5 bases). Germline V lookup: CDR1 LNHDA, CDR2 SQIVND (reference sequence). Trimming shortened V by 1 base and J by 1 base, and 10 bases separated the two germline ends. This CDR3 has 15 residues. In DNA form, the CDR3 reads TGTGCCAGTAGTATAGTTCCCGGACTCCAAGAGACCCAGTACTTC. Amino acid sequence: CASSIVPGLQETQYF.

The chain links TRBV28 to TRBJ1-5, with TRBD1 identical over 8 bases. CDR1 and CDR2 (germline): MDHEN, SYDVKM. The CDR3 extends over 14 amino acids. V trimming: 6 bases; J trimming: 6 bases; junction bases outside the gene matches: 7. The CDR3 DNA reads as TGTGCCAGCAGCATCCAGGGGGCTAGTCAGCCCCAGCATTTT. This gives the protein CASSIQGASQPQHF. Filled out from reference TRBV28 and TRBJ1-5, the complete variable domain reads DVKVTQSSRYLVKRTGEKVFLECVQDMDHENMFWYRQDPGLGLRLIYFSYDVKMKEKGDIPEGYSVSREKKERFSLILESASTNQTSMYLCASSIQGASQPQHFGDGTRLSIL.

In this sample, this clone turned up many times. The genes are TRBV5-1 and TRBJ1-4; D is undetermined. The CDR3 covers 14 residues. V was cut by 4 bases and J by 5 bases, with 12 bases left in between. Germline loops: CDR1 SGHRS, CDR2 YFSETQ. CDR3 coding DNA: TGCGCCAGCAGCAGGGAGGGCCCGAATGAAAAACTGTTTTTT. Translating gives CASSREGPNEKLFF. Supplemented by reference TRBV5-1 and TRBJ1-4, the full variable domain reads KAGVTQTPRYLIKTRGQQVTLSCSPISGHRSVSWYQQTPGQGLQFLFEYFSETQRNKGNFPGRFSGRQFSNSRSEMNVSTLELGDSALYLCASSREGPNEKLFFGSGTQLSVL.

This clone came up a few times. The chain is built from TRBV5-1 and TRBJ1-2; TRBD1 matches 7 bases. The CDR3 length is 14 residues. With 4 bases clipped from V and 4 bases from J, the junction kept 7 bases outside the gene matches. The germline V gene encodes CDR1 SGHRS and CDR2 YFSETQ. The CDR3 nucleotides read TGCGCCAGCAGCCTCACCGGGACAGTCTATGGCTACACCTTC. This gives the protein CASSLTGTVYGYTF.

This rearrangement joins TRBV5-6 to TRBJ2-7, with 9 positions matching TRBD1. The V segment lost 5 bases and the J segment 3 bases; nucleotides outside the gene matches: 6. CDR1 and CDR2 (germline): SGHDT, YYEEEE. This CDR3 spans 14 amino acids. Written as DNA, the CDR3 is TGTGCCAGCAGTTCCGGGACAGGGATCTACGAGCAGTACTTC. It translates to CASSSGTGIYEQYF.

The chain carries TRBV20-1 and TRBJ2-3; TRBD1 matches 7 bases. There are 14 residues in the CDR3. The V gene's germline CDR1 is DFQATT and CDR2 SNEGSKA (reference sequence). The junction had 6 bases not matched to a gene; V was cut back by 3 bases and J by 3 bases. CDR3 amino acids: CSASPGQTTDTQYF. The CDR3 DNA reads as TGCAGTGCTAGTCCGGGACAGACGACAGATACGCAGTATTTT.

The sample holds a few counts of this clone. This chain links TRBV6-5 with TRBJ2-7; TRBD2 is a possible D gene (6 bases). The length of the CDR3 is 14 residues. The V end was cut by 0 bases, the J end by 6 bases, with 12 bases between. Germline CDR1 reads MNHEY; CDR2 reads SVGAGI. The CDR3 sequence is CASSYSTETSEQYF. Here the CDR3 DNA reads TGTGCCAGCAGTTACTCGACGGAGACTAGCGAGCAGTACTTC.

The V call is TRBV27, the J call TRBJ2-3; a weak D match, TRBD1 (6 bases). CDR1 and CDR2 (germline): MNHEY, SMNVEV (reference sequence). V dropped 10 bases and J dropped 2 bases, with 19 bases sitting between them. The CDR3 loop spans 15 amino acids. CDR3 sequence (DNA): TGTGCCACCTCTGCCGGGACAATTCACACAGATACGCAGTATTTT. Its translation: CATSAGTIHTDTQYF.

The chain recombines TRBV27 with TRBJ2-7; no clear D gene. Per germline, CDR1 MNHEY and CDR2 SMNVEV (reference sequence). The length of the CDR3 is 14 residues. V was trimmed by 4 bases and J by 0 bases, leaving 10 bases between them. DNA for the CDR3: TGTGCCAGCAGTTCCCCGGGTCGCTCCTACGAGCAGTACTTC. This gives the protein CASSSPGRSYEQYF.

This chain joins TRBV6-2 or TRBV6-3 and TRBJ1-5; no definite D call. The CDR3 length is 13 residues. Germline lookup yields CDR1 MNHEY and CDR2 SVGEGT. V was trimmed by 3 bases and J by 4 bases, leaving 7 bases between them. CDR3 sequence (DNA): TGTGCCAGCAGTTATCGAGAGAATCAGCCCCAGCATTTT. Encoded protein: CASSYRENQPQHF.

This chain joins TRBV19 and TRBJ2-7, with TRBD1 matching 7 bases. V gave up 5 bases and J gave up 6 bases; unmatched junction bases: 4. This CDR3 contains 12 residues. From germline, CDR1 is LNHDA and CDR2 SQIVND (reference sequence). CDR3 amino acids: CASSQHRGEQYF. CDR3 in DNA: TGTGCCAGTAGTCAGCACAGGGGCGAGCAGTACTTC.

This clone was detected a few times. This rearrangement joins TRBV27 to TRBJ1-2, with 9 bases identical to TRBD1. The CDR3 has 16 amino acids. The V and J ends lost 6 bases and 5 bases, in that order; junction bases with no gene match: 13. Germline V gene sequence: CDR1 MNHEY, CDR2 SMNVEV (reference sequence). As DNA, the CDR3 is TGTGCCAGCAGAAGAACCTTAGCCGGGACAGGGTATGGCTACACCTTC. Protein product: CASRRTLAGTGYGYTF.

This chain connects TRBV4-1 to TRBJ2-3; 7 bases fit TRBD2. The CDR3 totals 17 residues. After removal of 2 bases from V and 2 bases from J, the junction contained 10 bases not matched to a gene. The V gene's germline CDR1 is MGHRA and CDR2 YSYEKL. The DNA of the CDR3 is TGCGCCAGCAGCCAATTAACGGGGGGAGGCATCACAGATACGCAGTATTTT. This translates into CASSQLTGGGITDTQYF.

This chain links TRBV5-1 with TRBJ2-1; D remains ambiguous. With 0 bases removed from V and 6 bases from J, the gap between germline ends came to 7 bases. This CDR3 is built from 13 residues. The V gene's germline CDR1 is SGHRS and CDR2 YFSETQ. CDR3 sequence (DNA): TGCGCCAGCAGCTTGGTCAGTTTCAATGAGCAGTTCTTC. It translates to CASSLVSFNEQFF.

The gene calls are TRBV13 and TRBJ1-1; D is undetermined. Germline CDR1 reads PRHDT; CDR2 reads FYEKMQ (reference sequence). The CDR3 covers 11 residues. V was pared by 8 bases and J by 4 bases, with 8 bases between. Here the CDR3 reads CASDLATEAFF. The DNA of the CDR3 is TGTGCCAGCGATCTGGCCACTGAAGCTTTCTTT.

V is TRBV27 and J is TRBJ2-1; TRBD2 is a possible D gene (6 bases). V gave up 4 bases and J gave up 5 bases, with 18 bases separating them. The length of the CDR3 is 16 residues. CDR1 is MNHEY and CDR2 is SMNVEV in the germline V gene (reference sequence). The CDR3 loop is CASSSTLAIRHNEQFF. CDR3 DNA sequence: TGTGCCAGCAGTTCCACCCTAGCGATTCGGCACAATGAGCAGTTCTTC.

The chain joins TRBV28 to TRBJ1-5; D not resolved. The CDR3 contains 14 residues. V was shortened by 11 bases and J by 6 bases, with 20 bases between the two germline ends. The germline V gene has CDR1 MDHEN and CDR2 SYDVKM. CDR3 loop: CAVWGAGVGQPQHF. In DNA form, the CDR3 reads TGTGCCGTATGGGGTGCCGGGGTGGGTCAGCCCCAGCATTTT.